This T cell receptor beta chain originates from a study of T cell responses to AZD1222 COVID-19 vaccine. Findings and caveats of the study: Donors were largely white British and mainly female; clonal diversity was possibly underestimated. The repertoires were collected only after the peak T cell response.

As to this clone: Its antigen remains unidentified.

This CDR3 has 15 residues. V lost 0 bases and J 6 bases, leaving 11 bases between the germline ends. Germline CDR1 is KGHSH and CDR2 is LQKENI. Sequencing was performed with immunoSEQ multiplex PCR; in TCRdb, only in-frame clones are kept and a portion is missing. The sample contains 100,000 to 150,000 clones, 80% to 95% of which appear only once. The material sequenced was peripheral blood, taken on day 0 of MenACWY control vaccination. This clonotype originated in an adult in good health. V is TRBV18 and J is TRBJ2-2; D gene unclear. Here the CDR3 DNA reads TGTGCCAGCTCACCACCGAGATATGGGGCCGGGGAGCTGTTTTTT. Amino acids: CASSPPRYGAGELFF.